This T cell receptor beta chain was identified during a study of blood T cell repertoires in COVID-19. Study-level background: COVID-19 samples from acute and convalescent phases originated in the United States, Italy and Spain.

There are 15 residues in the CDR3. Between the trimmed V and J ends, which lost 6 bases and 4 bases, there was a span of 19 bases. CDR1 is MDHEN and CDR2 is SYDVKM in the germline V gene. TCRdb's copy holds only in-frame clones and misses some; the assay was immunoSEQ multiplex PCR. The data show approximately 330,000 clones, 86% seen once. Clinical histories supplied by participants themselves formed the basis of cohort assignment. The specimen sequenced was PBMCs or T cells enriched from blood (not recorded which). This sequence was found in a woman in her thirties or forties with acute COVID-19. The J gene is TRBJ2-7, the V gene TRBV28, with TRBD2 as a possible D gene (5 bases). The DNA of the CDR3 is TGTGCCAGCAGCCAACCCAGCGGCGTCTTGTACGAGCAGTACTTC. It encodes CASSQPSGVLYEQYF. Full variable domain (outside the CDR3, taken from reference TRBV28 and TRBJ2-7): DVKVTQSSRYLVKRTGEKVFLECVQDMDHENMFWYRQDPGLGLRLIYFSYDVKMKEKGDIPEGYSVSREKKERFSLILESASTNQTSMYLCASSQPSGVLYEQYFGPGTRLTVT.